The subject of this entry is one TCR beta chain. The clone's antigen remains unknown. Base qualities are missing; no much larger clone stands one base away. This sample stems from a study of cytomegalovirus exposure and HLA in healthy donors (dated by TCRdb to about 2017). With respect to the entire study: An earlier analysis of some 600 of the donors reported 276 Gb of sequence data and 117 million unique TCR beta sequences obtained from around 170 million T cells. In addition to the first cohort of approximately 650 subjects, a separate validation cohort of approximately 130 different subjects was used. Among the roughly 400 genotyped donors, around 79% belonged to the genetic ancestry cluster associated with self-reported Caucasian donors. Donor age, sex, ethnicity and CMV serostatus were compiled alongside the repertoire data. To study patterns of TCR occurrence, a later analysis re-analyzed previously published TCR beta repertoires from 700 or so donors and added high-resolution HLA genotyping. About 320 gigabases of sequencing data and roughly 90 million unique TCR sequences were included in an early release covering several hundred HLA-typed donors. Typing coverage differed by locus: A, B, C, DRB1 and DQB1 were typed in roughly 620-630 donors, DQA1 in 522, DPA1 in 600 to 610, and DPB1 in 400 to 490. On average, around 200,000 unique TCR beta nucleotide sequences were sequenced per donor among a few hundred genotyped donors of the cohort, with roughly a sixth of those sequences being non-productive. The T cell repertoires of under 700 subjects were profiled by immunosequencing and related to cytomegalovirus serostatus. The study combined high-throughput TCR immunosequencing, statistical association of individual TCRs with disease status, and machine learning to predict cytomegalovirus infection status. All discovery cohort repertoires had been generated on a single sequencing platform. An earlier analysis of approximately 640 of the donors applied high-throughput TCR beta sequencing to assess whether each TCR beta V gene segment acted as functional or pseudogenic. HLA typing included class I and class II loci at four-digit resolution. In a later genetic analysis, genome-wide SNP genotypes for about 65% of the roughly 700 donors were used, and that subset was treated as a discovery cohort. Rather than drawing on any new phenotypic data, the later analysis identified candidate immune exposures from TCR beta sequences and the way those sequences occurred across donors. The study aimed to test whether cataloging public T cell receptors could reveal signatures of past pathogen exposure. Because of strong linkage in the cohort, five DR-DQ haplotypes were treated as single units for association and clustering.

The cohort comprised 666 healthy bone marrow donors. Cohort members were all nominally healthy when sampled, although unrecorded immune exposures were likely present. The donor tested CMV seropositive, placing the donor among the roughly 270 seropositive members of the cohort. A peripheral blood sample was provided by each donor, and peripheral blood mononuclear cells were used for TCR beta sequencing. The Qiagen DNeasy Blood Extraction Kit was used to extract genomic DNA from the blood cell samples. Receptor libraries were prepared by the immunoSEQ multiplex PCR assay. For the multiplex PCR, a mixture combining 60 forward primers for TCR Vbeta segments and 13 reverse primers for TCR Jbeta segments was used. A multiplex PCR assay on genomic DNA amplified the CDR3 region of rearranged TCR beta genes. The amplified TCR beta libraries were sequenced on the Illumina HiSeq System as 87-base-pair reads. As for how the authors treated the data: A later analysis counted approximately 74 million unique TCR beta chains across the 550 to 700 repertoires, and around 12 million of these chains were shared by at least two donors. To remove PCR and sequencing errors, raw reads were error-corrected and collapsed into unique sequences using a nearest-neighbor algorithm that merged closely related sequences. V, D and J gene segments were assigned by aligning CDR3 sequences to IMGT reference sequences. For a sequence to be retained, a match of at least six nucleotides was required to both a V gene segment and a J gene segment. Rearrangements were called productive when the CDR3 lacked stop codons and stayed in frame with V and J; all others were non-productive. Following IMGT convention, CDR3 was defined as the stretch from the second conserved V-encoded cysteine to the conserved J-encoded phenylalanine. In an earlier analysis of around 540 of the donors, sequences lacking an unambiguous match to a single V gene segment were excluded. An earlier analysis of 500 to 700 of the donors classified V segments as functional when productive rearrangements were above 56.7% and as segregating when the standard deviation between donors was above 5%. A statistical classification framework was built for diagnosing cytomegalovirus status from the catalog of TCR beta chain sequences. V and J gene assignment, in a later analysis, came from comparing TCR nucleotide sequences with IMGT/GENE-DB human TR gene sequences. The TCRdist pipeline was used in a later analysis to assign CDR3 sequences and most-parsimonious VDJ recombination scenarios. In a later analysis, each TCR beta chain was defined by its CDR3 amino acid sequence together with its V-gene family, and reads lacking a unique V-gene family were excluded. To address suspected cross-contamination and a sequencing artifact, a later analysis removed a few hundred highly shared, low-generation-probability nucleotide sequences. A later analysis calculated a clonal expansion index for each public chain from normalized within-repertoire ranks of inferred template counts. A later analysis computed generation probabilities with a VDJ recombination model fitted to out-of-frame rearrangements, and checked the results against IGoR. In a later analysis, hypergeometric tests were used to score TCR-TCR, TCR-HLA and TCR-CMV co-occurrence, with a repertoire-size bias correction applied to TCR pairs. False discovery rates were estimated in a later analysis by permuting HLA or CMV assignments 20 times. In a later analysis, co-occurring TCRs were grouped using DBSCAN, with TCRdist sequence similarity added in when clustering inside HLA-allele-positive subsets. Repertoires with fewer than 30,000 or more than 120,000 public chains were left out of co-occurrence clustering, as were about 5 repertoires with anomalous nucleotide sharing. Drawn from immuneACCESS, this table holds only the in-frame rearrangements with V and J called that TCRdb kept. Clones are partly lost; checked studies trace under half to an unresolved V gene and leave the rest unexplained. That table supplies the V and J calls and clone size; D and trimming were determined from the DNA. The sample table records more than 70,000 clones; around 80% of these occur just once. The ten biggest clones cover around 3.1% of the sample.

The CDR3 goes from the cysteine to the phenylalanine over 16 residues. Of all the DNA, just the CDR3 is kept, 48 bases in frame from base 1. V is cut back by 3 bases and J by 1 base, with 5 bases in the junction unmatched. CDR1 SGHKS and CDR2 YYEKEE are derived from the germline V gene (reference sequence). The paper's findings and limits, for the study overall: A later analysis associated 16,951 TCR beta sequences with specific HLA alleles at a false discovery rate of 0.05. The presence/absence analyses assumed that sequencing depth was roughly uniform across donors, and that assumption may not be true. The 87-base-pair reads could not distinguish some IMGT-functional V segments, including TRBV6-2 and TRBV6-3, so those segments were excluded. In a later analysis, most CMV-associated TCR beta chains were found to appear HLA-restricted, with HLA associations seemingly driven largely by CMV exposure. According to a later analysis, parvovirus B19, influenza, CMV and Epstein-Barr virus appeared linked to several top co-occurrence clusters. A further reported finding was that TCR beta sequences accurately predicted the HLA-A and HLA-B alleles for most subjects in the first cohort. An association between a missense DCLRE1C variant and V-gene and J-gene trimming of TCR beta chains was found in a later genetic analysis and replicated in an independent cohort. The study listed 164 TCR beta chains as associated with cytomegalovirus. A later genetic analysis reported fewer N-insertions in productive TCRs among donors in an Asian-associated ancestry cluster than the roughly 700-donor mean. An earlier analysis of around 600 of the donors showed that most TCR beta V segments appeared in productive rearrangements either about 87% or about 30% of the time, which broadly matched IMGT annotations. Across donors, most TCR sequences were observed very rarely, whereas some public TCRs were present in many individuals. In a later analysis, HLA-associated TCR beta chains showed more clonal expansion and lower generation probabilities than non-associated chains that were equally common. This cohort had only TCR beta chains sequenced, and the lack of alpha or paired-chain data limited which features could be detected. Strong co-occurrence of HLA alleles, especially DR and DQ, made assigning TCR associations to individual alleles difficult. A group of highly shared sequence variants was considered likely to be a technical artifact of the sequencing pipeline. Immune exposure information for the cohort was limited to CMV serostatus. HLA typing was unavailable for some donors at each locus, so association tests used only the typed subset. The classifier was reported to diagnose cytomegalovirus status with high specificity and sensitivity in both the original cohort and the validation cohort. In vitro tests confirmed that a few of the cytomegalovirus-associated TCR beta chains recognize cytomegalovirus antigens. Fewer than 20 rarely observed V segments, including chromosome 9 orphons, were excluded from the earlier analysis of several hundred of the donors because counts were too low. The authors suggested that the approach could potentially be extended to other disease states and immunological phenotypes. In a later analysis, TCR association rates were found to vary across HLA loci, with the most associated TCRs seen for DRB1 alleles and the fewest for HLA-C alleles. Linkage disequilibrium might explain the correlated functional status among segregating V segments, but an unknown experimental factor could not be excluded.

This clonotype was obtained from a man aged 45-65 years in good health and CMV-seropositive. The sequence is built from TRBV5-5 and TRBJ2-7; the junction holds 12 bases that match TRBD2. The sequencing sample was made of PBMCs. The CDR3 region: CASSSALAGGSYEQYF. The bases read TGTGCCAGCAGCTCCGCACTAGCGGGAGGATCCTACGAGCAGTACTTC.